This record concerns one T cell receptor (beta chain) sequence. The antigen remains unidentified. The data are from a study of T cells in Graves' hyperthyroidism and ophthalmopathy. Study-level points and caveats: The model made its ophthalmopathy prediction, and onset followed a median approximately six months later.

The CDR3 contains 15 residues. Trimming removed 1 base from V and 3 bases from J; junction bases left unmatched: 5. Germline loops: CDR1 MNHNS, CDR2 SASEGT. Extraction of PBMCs used roughly 9.6 ml of fresh peripheral blood. TCR beta CDR3 region amplification was performed from RNA transcripts. The TCR CDR3 was amplified in a first-round RT-PCR using the HTBI primer set. Each CDR3 protein gets one entry after TCRdb re-called the multiplex PCR reads with MiXCR. The sample lists about 400,000 distinct CDR3 sequences, about a sixth occurring once. The V gene is TRBV6-1, the J gene TRBJ2-7; 8 positions match TRBD1. The receptor comes from a young woman with Graves' hyperthyroidism. The sequencing input was blood. As DNA, the CDR3 is TGTGCCAGCAGTGAAGGAGGACAGGGTAACTACGAGCAGTACTTC. This gives the protein CASSEGGQGNYEQYF.